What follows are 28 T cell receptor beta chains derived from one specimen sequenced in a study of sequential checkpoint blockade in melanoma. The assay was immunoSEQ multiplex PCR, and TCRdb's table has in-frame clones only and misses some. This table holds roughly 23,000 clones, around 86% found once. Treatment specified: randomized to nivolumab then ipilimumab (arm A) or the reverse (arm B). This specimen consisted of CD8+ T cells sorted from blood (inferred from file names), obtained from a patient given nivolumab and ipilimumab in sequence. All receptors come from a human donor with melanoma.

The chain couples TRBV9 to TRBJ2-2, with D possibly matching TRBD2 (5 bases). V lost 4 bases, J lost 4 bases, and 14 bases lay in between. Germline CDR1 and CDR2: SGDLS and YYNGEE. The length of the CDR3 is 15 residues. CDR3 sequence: CASSPREPRTGELFF. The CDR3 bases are TGTGCCAGCAGCCCTCGGGAACCCCGCACCGGGGAGCTGTTTTTT.

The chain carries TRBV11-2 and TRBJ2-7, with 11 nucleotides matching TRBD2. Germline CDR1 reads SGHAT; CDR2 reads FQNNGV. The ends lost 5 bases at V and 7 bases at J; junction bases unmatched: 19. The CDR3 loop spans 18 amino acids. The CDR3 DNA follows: TGTGCCAGCAGCGTGAGACTAGCGGGGCCCGGGGAAGGTCGGGAGCAGTACTTC. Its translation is CASSVRLAGPGEGREQYF.

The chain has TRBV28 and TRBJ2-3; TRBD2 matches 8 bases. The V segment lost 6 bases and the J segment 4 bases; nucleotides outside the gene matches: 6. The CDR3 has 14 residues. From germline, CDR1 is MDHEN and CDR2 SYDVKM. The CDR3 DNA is TGTGCCAGCAGCGTACTAGCGGCAGCAGATACGCAGTATTTT. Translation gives CASSVLAAADTQYF.

DNA of the CDR3: TGCGCCAGCAGTGAGTCGCCCGGGGGAGAGACCCAGTACTTC. Residues: CASSESPGGETQYF. The chain is built from TRBV10-1 and TRBJ2-5; possible D gene TRBD2, 6 bases. Per the germline V gene, CDR1 is WNHNN and CDR2 is SYGVQD (reference sequence). V dropped 0 bases and J dropped 4 bases, with 9 bases sitting between them. The CDR3 loop spans 14 amino acids.

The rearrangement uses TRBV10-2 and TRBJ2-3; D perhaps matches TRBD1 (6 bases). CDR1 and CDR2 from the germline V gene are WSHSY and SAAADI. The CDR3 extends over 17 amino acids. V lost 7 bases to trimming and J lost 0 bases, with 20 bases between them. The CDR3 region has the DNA TGCGCCAGCACTACCATGGGACATTATACTAGCACAGATACGCAGTATTTT. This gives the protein CASTTMGHYTSTDTQYF.

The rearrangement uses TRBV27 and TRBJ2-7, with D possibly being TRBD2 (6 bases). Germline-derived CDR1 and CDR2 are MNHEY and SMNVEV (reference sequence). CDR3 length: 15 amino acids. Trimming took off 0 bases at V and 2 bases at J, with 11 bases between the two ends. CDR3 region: CASSLSTRLTYEQYF. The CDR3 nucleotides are TGTGCCAGCAGTTTATCGACTAGACTTACCTACGAGCAGTACTTC.

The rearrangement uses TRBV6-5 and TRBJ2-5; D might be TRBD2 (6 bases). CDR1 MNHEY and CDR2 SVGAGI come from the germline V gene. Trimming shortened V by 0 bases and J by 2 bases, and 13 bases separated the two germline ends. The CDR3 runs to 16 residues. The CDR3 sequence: CASSYSEGVGQETQYF. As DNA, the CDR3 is TGTGCCAGCAGTTACTCGGAGGGTGTAGGGCAAGAGACCCAGTACTTC.

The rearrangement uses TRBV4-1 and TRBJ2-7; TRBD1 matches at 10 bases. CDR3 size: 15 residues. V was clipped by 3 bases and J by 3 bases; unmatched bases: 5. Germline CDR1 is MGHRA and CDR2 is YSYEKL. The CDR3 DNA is TGCGCCAGCAGCCATGGACAGGGGGAGGGCTACGAGCAGTACTTC. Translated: CASSHGQGEGYEQYF.

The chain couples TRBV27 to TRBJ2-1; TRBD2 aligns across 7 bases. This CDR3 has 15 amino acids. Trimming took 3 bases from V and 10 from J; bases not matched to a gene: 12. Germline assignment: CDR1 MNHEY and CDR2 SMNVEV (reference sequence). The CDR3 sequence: CASSFLAGAPGEQFF. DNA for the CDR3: TGTGCCAGCAGTTTTTTGGCGGGAGCCCCGGGGGAGCAGTTCTTC.

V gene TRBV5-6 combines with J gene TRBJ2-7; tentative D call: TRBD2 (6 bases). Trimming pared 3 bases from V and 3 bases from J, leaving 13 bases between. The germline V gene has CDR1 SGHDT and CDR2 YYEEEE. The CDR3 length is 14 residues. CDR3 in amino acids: CASSSPRTNYEQYF. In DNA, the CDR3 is TGTGCCAGCAGCTCACCCAGGACTAACTACGAGCAGTACTTC.

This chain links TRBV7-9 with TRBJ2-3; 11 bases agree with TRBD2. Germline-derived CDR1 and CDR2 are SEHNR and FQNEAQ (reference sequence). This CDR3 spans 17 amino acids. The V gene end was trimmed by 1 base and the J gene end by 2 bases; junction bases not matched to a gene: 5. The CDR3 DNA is TGTGCCAGCAGCTTAGGGACTAGCGGGTCCCCCACAGATACGCAGTATTTT. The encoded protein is CASSLGTSGSPTDTQYF.

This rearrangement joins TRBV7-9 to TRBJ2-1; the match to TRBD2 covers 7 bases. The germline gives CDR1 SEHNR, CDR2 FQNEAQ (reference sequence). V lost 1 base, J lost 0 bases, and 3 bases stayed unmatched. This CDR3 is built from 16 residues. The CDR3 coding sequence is TGTGCCAGCAGCTTAGTCAGCGGGAACTCCTACAATGAGCAGTTCTTC. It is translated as CASSLVSGNSYNEQFF.

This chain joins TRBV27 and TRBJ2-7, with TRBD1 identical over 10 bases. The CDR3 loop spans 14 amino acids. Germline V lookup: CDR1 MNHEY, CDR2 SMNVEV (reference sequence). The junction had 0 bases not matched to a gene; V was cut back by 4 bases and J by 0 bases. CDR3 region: CASSWTGGSYEQYF. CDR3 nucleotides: TGTGCCAGCAGTTGGACAGGGGGCTCCTACGAGCAGTACTTC.

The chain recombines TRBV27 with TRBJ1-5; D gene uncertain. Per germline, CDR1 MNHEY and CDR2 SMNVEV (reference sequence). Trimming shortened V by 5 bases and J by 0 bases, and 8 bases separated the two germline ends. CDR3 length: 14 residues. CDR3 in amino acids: CASSTFYSNQPQHF. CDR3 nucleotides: TGTGCCAGCAGTACATTTTATAGCAATCAGCCCCAGCATTTT.

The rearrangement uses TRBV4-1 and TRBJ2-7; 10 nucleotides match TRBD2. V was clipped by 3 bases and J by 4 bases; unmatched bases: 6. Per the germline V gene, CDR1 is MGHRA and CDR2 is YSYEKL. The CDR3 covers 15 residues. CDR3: CASSHRTSGIYEQYF. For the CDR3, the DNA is TGCGCCAGCAGCCACCGGACTAGCGGCATATACGAGCAGTACTTC.

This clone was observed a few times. The CDR3 spells CASTPDANTGELFF. The CDR3 nucleotides are TGTGCCAGCACACCAGATGCGAACACCGGGGAGCTGTTTTTT. The V gene is TRBV27, the J gene TRBJ2-2; D not resolved. The CDR3 is made up of 14 amino acids. Trimming removed 7 bases from V and 0 bases from J, with 9 bases in between. From germline, CDR1 is MNHEY and CDR2 SMNVEV (reference sequence).

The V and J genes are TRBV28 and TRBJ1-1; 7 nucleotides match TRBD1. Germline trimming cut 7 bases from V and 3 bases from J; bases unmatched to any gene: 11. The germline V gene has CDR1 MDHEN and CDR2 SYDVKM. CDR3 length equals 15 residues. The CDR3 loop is CASKDQLDRDTEAFF. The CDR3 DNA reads TGTGCCAGCAAGGACCAACTTGACAGGGACACTGAAGCTTTCTTT.

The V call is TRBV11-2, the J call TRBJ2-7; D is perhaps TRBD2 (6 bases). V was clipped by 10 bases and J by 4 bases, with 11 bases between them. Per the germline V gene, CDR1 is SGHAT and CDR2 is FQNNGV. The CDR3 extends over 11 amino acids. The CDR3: CANWAGYEQYF. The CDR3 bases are TGTGCCAACTGGGCGGGGTACGAGCAGTACTTC.

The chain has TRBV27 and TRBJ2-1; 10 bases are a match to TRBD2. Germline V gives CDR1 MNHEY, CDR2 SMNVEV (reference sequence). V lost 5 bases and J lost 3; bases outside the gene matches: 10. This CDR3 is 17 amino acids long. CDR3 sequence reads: CASSTGAVAGGYNEQFF. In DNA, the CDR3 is TGTGCCAGCAGTACGGGGGCAGTAGCGGGAGGCTACAATGAGCAGTTCTTC.

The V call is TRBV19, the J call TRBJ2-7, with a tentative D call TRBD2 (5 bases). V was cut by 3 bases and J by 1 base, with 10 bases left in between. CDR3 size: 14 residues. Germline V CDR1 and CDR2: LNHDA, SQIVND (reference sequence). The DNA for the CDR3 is TGTGCCAGTAGTATCCGGGGAACTTCCTACGAGCAGTACTTC. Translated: CASSIRGTSYEQYF. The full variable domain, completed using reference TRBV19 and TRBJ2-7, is DGGITQSPKYLFRKEGQNVTLSCEQNLNHDAMYWYRQDPGQGLRLIYYSQIVNDFQKGDIAEGYSVSREKKESFPLTVTSAQKNPTAFYLCASSIRGTSYEQYFGPGTRLTVT.

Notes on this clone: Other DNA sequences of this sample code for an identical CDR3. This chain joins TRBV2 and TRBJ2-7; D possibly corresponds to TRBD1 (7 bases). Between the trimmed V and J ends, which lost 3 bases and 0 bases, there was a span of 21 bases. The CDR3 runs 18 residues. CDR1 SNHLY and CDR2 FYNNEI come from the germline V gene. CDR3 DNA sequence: TGTGCCAGCAGTGAGCACGAGGGGGGACAGAAACACTCCTACGAGCAGTACTTC. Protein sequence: CASSEHEGGQKHSYEQYF.

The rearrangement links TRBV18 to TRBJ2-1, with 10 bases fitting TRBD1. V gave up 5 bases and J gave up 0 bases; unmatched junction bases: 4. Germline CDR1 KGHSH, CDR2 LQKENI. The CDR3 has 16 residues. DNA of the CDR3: TGTGCCAGCTCAGGGGGACAGGGGAGCTCCTACAATGAGCAGTTCTTC. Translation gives CASSGGQGSSYNEQFF.

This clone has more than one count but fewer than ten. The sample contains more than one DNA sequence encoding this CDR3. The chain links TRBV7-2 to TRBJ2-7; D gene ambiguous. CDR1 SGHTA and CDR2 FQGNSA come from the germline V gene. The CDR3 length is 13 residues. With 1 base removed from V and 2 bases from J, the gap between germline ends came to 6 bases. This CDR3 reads CASSLVIPYEQYF. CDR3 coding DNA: TGTGCCAGCAGCTTAGTAATCCCCTACGAGCAGTACTTC.

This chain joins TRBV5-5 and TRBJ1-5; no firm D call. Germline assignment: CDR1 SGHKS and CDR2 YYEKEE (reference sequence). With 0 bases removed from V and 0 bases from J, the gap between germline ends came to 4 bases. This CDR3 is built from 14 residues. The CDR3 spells CASSLAFSNQPQHF. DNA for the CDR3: TGTGCCAGCAGCTTGGCCTTTAGCAATCAGCCCCAGCATTTT.

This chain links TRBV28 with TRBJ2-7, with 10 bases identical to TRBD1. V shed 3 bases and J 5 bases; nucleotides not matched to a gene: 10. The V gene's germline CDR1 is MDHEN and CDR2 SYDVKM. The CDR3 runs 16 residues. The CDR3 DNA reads TGTGCCAGCAGTTTTCGTCGGGACAGGGGTCGGAACGAGCAGTACTTC. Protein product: CASSFRRDRGRNEQYF.

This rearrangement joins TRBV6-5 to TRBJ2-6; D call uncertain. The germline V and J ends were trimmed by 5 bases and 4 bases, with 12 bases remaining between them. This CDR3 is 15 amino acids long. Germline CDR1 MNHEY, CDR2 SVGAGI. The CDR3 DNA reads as TGTGCCAGCAGTACGCAACTCTCGGGGGCCAACGTCCTGACTTTC. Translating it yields CASSTQLSGANVLTF.

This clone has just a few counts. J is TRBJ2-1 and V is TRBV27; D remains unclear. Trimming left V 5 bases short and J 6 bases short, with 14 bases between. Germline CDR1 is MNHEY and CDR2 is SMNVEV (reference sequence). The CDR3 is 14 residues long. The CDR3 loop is CASSDSAEANEQFF. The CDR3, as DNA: TGTGCCAGCAGTGACTCGGCGGAAGCCAATGAGCAGTTCTTC.

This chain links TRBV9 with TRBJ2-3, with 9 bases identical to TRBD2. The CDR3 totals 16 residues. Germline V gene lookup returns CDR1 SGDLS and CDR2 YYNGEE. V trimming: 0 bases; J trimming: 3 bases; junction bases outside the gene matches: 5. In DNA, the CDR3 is TGTGCCAGCAGCGTAGTTCGGCGGGGGGGGACAGATACGCAGTATTTT. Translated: CASSVVRRGGTDTQYF. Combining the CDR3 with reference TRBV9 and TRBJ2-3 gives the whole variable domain DSGVTQTPKHLITATGQRVTLRCSPRSGDLSVYWYQQSLDQGLQFLIQYYNGEERAKGNILERFSAQQFPDLHSELNLSSLELGDSALYFCASSVVRRGGTDTQYFGPGTRLTVL.